The clone carrying this T cell receptor (beta chain) was counted at least ten times. TCR beta CDR3 region amplification was performed from RNA transcripts. Using the HTBI primer set, a first-round RT-PCR was run on the TCR CDR3. TCRdb reprocessed the multiplex PCR reads with MiXCR, giving one entry per CDR3 protein. The table shows approximately 560,000 distinct CDR3 sequences, with under 60% occurring only once. Germline CDR1 SEHNR, CDR2 FQNEAQ (reference sequence). The CDR3 runs to 12 residues. Trimming left V 1 base short and J 7 bases short, with 7 bases between. The data originate from a study of T cells in Graves' hyperthyroidism and ophthalmopathy. When ophthalmopathy did not progress within 18 months, Graves' hyperthyroidism was considered stable.

The clonotype comes from a young woman with Graves' hyperthyroidism. The chain combines TRBV7-9 with TRBJ2-5; D remains unclear. The material sequenced was peripheral blood or thyroid tissue (not recorded which). CDR3 in amino acids: CASSLESGTQYF. DNA of the CDR3: TGTGCCAGCAGCTTAGAGTCCGGGACCCAGTACTTC.